The subject of this entry is one T cell receptor beta chain. Its specificity is not known. The data are from a study of T cells in Graves' hyperthyroidism and ophthalmopathy. Overall study findings and caveats: Blood shared most expanded thyroid clonotypes above 0.001.

Exclusion of patients followed from uncontrolled infection, other autoimmune disease, pregnancy or lactation. Amplification targeted TCR beta CDR3 regions from RNA transcripts. First-round RT-PCR of the TCR CDR3 relied on the HTBI primer set. Using its own MiXCR run on the multiplex PCR reads, TCRdb lists one record per CDR3 protein. The sample contains 450,000 to 700,000 distinct CDR3 sequences, roughly 46% of which appear only once. This sequence was found in a woman aged 18-35 years with Graves' hyperthyroidism. The sequencing sample was made of peripheral blood or thyroid tissue (not recorded which).

CDR3 sequence: CASSLDRHTGELFF. The CDR3 DNA is TGTGCCAGCAGTTTAGATAGGCACACCGGGGAGCTGTTTTTT. The chain links TRBV12-3 or TRBV12-4 to TRBJ2-2; D gene unclear. CDR3 length: 14 residues. V lost 1 base to trimming and J lost 3 bases, with 6 bases between them.